These T cell receptor beta chains were read from a single sample in a study of T cell responses to AZD1222 COVID-19 vaccine. Sequencing used immunoSEQ multiplex PCR; TCRdb keeps in-frame clones, though not all of them. The sample carries more than 110,000 clones, approximately 92% recorded once. Here the sequenced sample was peripheral blood, taken on day 0 of AZD1222 vaccination. The receptor set was obtained from an adult in good health. Each CDR3 is given without its conserved first and last residue. The D gene is left open where the match is weak.

TRBJ2-1 | NA | TRBV9 | ASSGEGRPPKWEQF
TRBJ2-1 | TRBD2 | TRBV5-4 | ASSEGLAGGNEQF
TRBJ2-1 | NA | TRBV2 | ASSVSRSNEQF
TRBJ1-6 | NA | TRBV21-1 | ASSKWGRVVASSYNSPLH
TRBJ2-3 | TRBD2 | TRBV4-1 | ASSPSGAGDSTDTQY
TRBJ2-3 | TRBD2 | TRBV5-6 | ASSIFSGRGTDTQY
TRBJ2-3 | NA | TRBV19 | ASSINRFTDTQY
TRBJ1-1 | TRBD1 | TRBV7-3 | ASSTTGGSEAF
TRBJ2-7 | TRBD2 | TRBV30 | AWSPGPRLAVTYEQY
TRBJ1-2 | NA | TRBV28 | ASSFDQNYGYT
TRBJ2-2 | NA | TRBV12-3/TRBV12-4 | ASYRVPGELF
TRBJ1-3 | NA | TRBV10-3 | AISETGLSGNTIY
TRBJ1-1 | NA | TRBV5-4 | ACRAQQQDTEAF
TRBJ2-7 | TRBD1 | TRBV28 | ASSLGQGGRYEQY
TRBJ2-1 | TRBD1 | TRBV3-1/TRBV3-2 | ASSQESWTGGAL
TRBJ2-5 | NA | TRBV23-1 | ASSQWSRGWETQY
TRBJ2-3 | NA | TRBV4-3 | ASSQDGLYTQY
TRBJ2-2 | NA | TRBV15 | ATSRGASNTGELF
TRBJ2-7 | TRBD1 | TRBV6-6 | ASSYSTGGYEQY
TRBJ1-1 | NA | TRBV5-4 | ASSLVGVGITEAF
TRBJ2-7 | NA | TRBV5-6 | ASSLGVGLGEQY
TRBJ2-3 | TRBD1 | TRBV15 | ATSSRTGVKDSTDTQY
TRBJ2-1 | TRBD2 | TRBV27 | ASSPLTSGRANEQF
TRBJ1-4 | NA | TRBV5-4 | ASSQGTQATNEKLF
TRBJ2-1 | NA | TRBV6-5 | ASSLRTSGYNEQF
TRBJ1-2 | NA | TRBV21-1 | ASLIAGKGYGYT
TRBJ1-1 | NA | TRBV19 | ASSLGNTEAF
TRBJ1-2 | NA | TRBV19 | ASSIEAGSYGYT
TRBJ2-1 | TRBD1 | TRBV9 | ASSAAGTGLYNEQF
TRBJ1-5 | NA | TRBV9 | ASSGGGFSNQPQH
TRBJ2-1 | NA | TRBV4-2 | ASSQEWGNEQF
TRBJ2-5 | NA | TRBV15 | ATSRGDTKETQY
TRBJ1-1 | TRBD1 | TRBV5-1 | ASSLTGTERNTEAF
TRBJ2-7 | NA | TRBV12-5 | ASGQLPSPYEQY
TRBJ1-6 | NA | TRBV4-1 | ASSLGTLGRANSPLH
TRBJ2-7 | NA | TRBV7-2 | ASSLNVHRDEQY
TRBJ1-1 | NA | TRBV5-1 | ASSPQGGGNTEAF
TRBJ2-3 | TRBD2 | TRBV7-7 | ASSPAVVASGASRDTQY
TRBJ1-1 | NA | TRBV6-5 | ASSLTVGNTEAF
TRBJ2-7 | TRBD1 | TRBV7-6 | ASSLAQGAFYEQY
TRBJ2-7 | TRBD2 | TRBV4-2 | ASSQERGLAGEQEQY
TRBJ1-2 | NA | TRBV19 | ASSIHGVEEVNYGYT
TRBJ1-5 | NA | TRBV5-6 | ASSLAGGLGQPQH
TRBJ2-5 | NA | TRBV20-1 | SASSWYQETQY
TRBJ2-2 | NA | TRBV5-1 | ASSPRTENTGELF
TRBJ2-5 | TRBD2 | TRBV20-1 | SASWVREEGETQY
TRBJ2-7 | TRBD2 | TRBV13 | ASSLDRGRVSYEQY
TRBJ2-2 | TRBD2 | TRBV19 | ASSIDPRSGRRDGELF
TRBJ2-7 | NA | TRBV7-8 | ASSLDRAYEQY
TRBJ2-3 | NA | TRBV27 | ASSLTLVPDTQY
TRBJ2-7 | TRBD1 | TRBV14 | ASSPAGTGREQY
TRBJ2-7 | NA | TRBV5-1 | ASSLERSTSYEQY
TRBJ1-1 | NA | TRBV7-9 | ASSQVNTEAF
TRBJ2-1 | TRBD2 | TRBV6-1 | ASSEAGTSHPKEF
TRBJ2-7 | NA | TRBV6-2/TRBV6-3 | ASSNPKSGTSYEQY